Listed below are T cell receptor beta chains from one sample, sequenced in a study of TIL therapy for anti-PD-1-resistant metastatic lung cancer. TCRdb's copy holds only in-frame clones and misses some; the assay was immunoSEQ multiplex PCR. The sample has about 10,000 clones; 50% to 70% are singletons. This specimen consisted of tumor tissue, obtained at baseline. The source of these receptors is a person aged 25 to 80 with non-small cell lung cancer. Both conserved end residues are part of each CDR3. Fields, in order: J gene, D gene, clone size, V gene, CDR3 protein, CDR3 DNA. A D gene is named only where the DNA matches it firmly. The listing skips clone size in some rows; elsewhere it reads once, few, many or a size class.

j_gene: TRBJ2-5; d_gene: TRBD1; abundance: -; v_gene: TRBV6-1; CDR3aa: CASSVARSSWTGQETQYF; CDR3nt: TGTGCCAGCAGTGTAGCCAGATCTTCCTGGACAGGGCAAGAGACCCAGTACTTC
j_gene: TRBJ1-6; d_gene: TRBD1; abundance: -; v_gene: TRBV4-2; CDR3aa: CASSPEPPATGNNSPRHF; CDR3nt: TGTGCCAGCAGCCCAGAACCCCCGGCGACAGGGAATAATTCACCCCGCCACTTT
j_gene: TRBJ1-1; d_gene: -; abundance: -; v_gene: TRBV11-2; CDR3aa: CASSLTVYGTEAFF; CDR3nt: TGTGCCAGCAGCTTAACAGTATATGGGACTGAAGCTTTCTTT
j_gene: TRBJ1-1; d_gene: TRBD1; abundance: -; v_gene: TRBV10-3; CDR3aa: CAISESFGQGASEAFF; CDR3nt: TGTGCCATCAGTGAGTCGTTCGGACAGGGGGCGTCTGAAGCTTTCTTT
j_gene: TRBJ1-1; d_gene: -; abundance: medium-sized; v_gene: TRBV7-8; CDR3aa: CASSLDRPGNTEAFF; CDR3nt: TGTGCCAGCAGCTTAGATAGACCGGGGAACACTGAAGCTTTCTTT
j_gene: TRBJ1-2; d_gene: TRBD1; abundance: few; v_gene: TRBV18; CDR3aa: CASSPDRDNYGYTF; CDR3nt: TGTGCCAGCTCACCGGACAGGGATAACTATGGCTACACCTTC
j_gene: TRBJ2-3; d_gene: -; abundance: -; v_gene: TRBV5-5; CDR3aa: CASSEGFTDTQYF; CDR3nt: TGTGCCAGCAGCGAGGGGTTCACAGATACGCAGTATTTT
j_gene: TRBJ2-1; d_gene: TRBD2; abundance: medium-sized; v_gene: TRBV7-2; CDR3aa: CASSLRTSGRFFTSEQFF; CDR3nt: TGTGCCAGCAGCCTCAGGACTAGCGGGAGGTTCTTTACGAGTGAGCAGTTCTTC
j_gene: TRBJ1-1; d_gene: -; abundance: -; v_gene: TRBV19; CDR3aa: CASSSDPGAGTEAFF; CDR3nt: TGTGCCAGTAGTTCGGACCCAGGGGCTGGAACTGAAGCTTTCTTT
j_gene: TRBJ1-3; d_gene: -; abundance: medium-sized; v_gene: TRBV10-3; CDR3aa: CAISESANTIYF; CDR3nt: TGTGCCATCAGTGAGTCGGCGAACACCATATATTTT
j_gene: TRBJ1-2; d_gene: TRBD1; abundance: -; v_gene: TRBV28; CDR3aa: CASRLKGDSYYGYTF; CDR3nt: TGTGCCAGCAGATTAAAAGGGGACAGCTACTATGGCTACACCTTC
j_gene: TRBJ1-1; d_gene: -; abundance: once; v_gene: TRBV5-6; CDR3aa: CASRFRGYNTEAFF; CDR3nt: TGTGCCAGCAGATTCAGGGGATATAACACTGAAGCTTTCTTT
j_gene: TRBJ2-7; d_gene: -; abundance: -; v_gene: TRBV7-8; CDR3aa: CASSLSSPGAYEQYF; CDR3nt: TGTGCCAGCAGCTTATCCTCTCCGGGCGCCTACGAGCAGTACTTC
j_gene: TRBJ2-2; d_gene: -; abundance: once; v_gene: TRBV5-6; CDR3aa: CASSPQRTGELFF; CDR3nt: TGTGCCAGCAGCCCACAGCGGACCGGGGAGCTGTTTTTT
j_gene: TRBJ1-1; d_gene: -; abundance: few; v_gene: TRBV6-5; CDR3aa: CASSPGRVATEAFF; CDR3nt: TGTGCCAGCAGTCCGGGCAGGGTCGCCACTGAAGCTTTCTTT
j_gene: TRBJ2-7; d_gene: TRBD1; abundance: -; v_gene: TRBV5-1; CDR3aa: CASSAYDRGRTYEQYF; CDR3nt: TGCGCCAGCAGCGCTTATGACAGGGGGCGCACCTACGAGCAGTACTTC
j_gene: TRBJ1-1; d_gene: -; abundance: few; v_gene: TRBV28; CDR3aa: CASRGSGPNTEAFF; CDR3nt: TGTGCCTCCCGAGGGTCGGGGCCGAACACTGAAGCTTTCTTT
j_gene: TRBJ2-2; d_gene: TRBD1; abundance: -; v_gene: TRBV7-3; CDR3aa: CASSPTKTGKTGELFF; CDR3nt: TGTGCCAGCAGCCCTACAAAGACAGGGAAAACCGGGGAGCTGTTTTTT
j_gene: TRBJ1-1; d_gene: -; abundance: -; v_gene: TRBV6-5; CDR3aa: CASSRVLSTEAFF; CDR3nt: TGTGCCAGCAGTCGAGTCTTGAGCACTGAAGCTTTCTTT
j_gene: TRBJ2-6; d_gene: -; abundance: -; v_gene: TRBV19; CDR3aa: CASSPLNSGANVLTF; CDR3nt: TGTGCCAGTAGTCCCCTCAATTCTGGGGCCAACGTCCTGACTTTC
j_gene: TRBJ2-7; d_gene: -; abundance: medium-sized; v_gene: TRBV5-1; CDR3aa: CASSLEIGSPGYF; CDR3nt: TGCGCCAGCAGCTTGGAGATCGGGAGCCCGGGGTACTTC
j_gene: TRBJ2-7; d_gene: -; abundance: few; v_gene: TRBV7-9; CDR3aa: CASSLEVGFHEQYF; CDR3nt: TGTGCCAGCAGCTTAGAGGTCGGGTTCCACGAGCAGTACTTC